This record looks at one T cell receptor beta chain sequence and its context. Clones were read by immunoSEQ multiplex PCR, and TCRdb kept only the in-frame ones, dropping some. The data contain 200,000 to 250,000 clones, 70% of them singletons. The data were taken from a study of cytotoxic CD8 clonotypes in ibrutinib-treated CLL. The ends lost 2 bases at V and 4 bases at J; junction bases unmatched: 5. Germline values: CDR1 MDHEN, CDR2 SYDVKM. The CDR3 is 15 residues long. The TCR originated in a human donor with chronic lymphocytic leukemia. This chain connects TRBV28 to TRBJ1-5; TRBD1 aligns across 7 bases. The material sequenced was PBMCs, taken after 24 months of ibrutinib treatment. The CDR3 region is CASSLNRGYNQPQHF. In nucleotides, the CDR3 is TGTGCCAGCAGTTTAAACAGGGGTTATAATCAGCCCCAGCATTTT.